These 28 T cell receptor beta chains originate from one sample sequenced in a study of T cell repertoires in cytomegalovirus infection. TCRdb reprocessed the reads via MiXCR and lists one record per CDR3 protein. The table shows tens of thousands of distinct CDR3 sequences, with about 45% occurring only once. These TCRs are of unknown antigen specificity. Source: CD8+ T cells from cultured PBMCs, taken from culture after CMV antigen stimulation. The receptors were gathered from a human donor in good health (CMV status not recorded). Some clones in this sample may be carry-over from other donors' samples.

The chain links TRBV7-2 to TRBJ2-7, with a weak D call TRBD1 (6 bases). CDR1 and CDR2 from the germline V gene are SGHTA and FQGNSA. The CDR3 has 14 amino acids. Trimming took 1 base from V and 4 from J, leaving 11 bases between them. CDR3 residues: CASSLEGTHYEQYF. The CDR3 DNA is TGTGCCAGCAGCTTAGAGGGGACACATTACGAGCAGTACTTC.

V and J are TRBV19 and TRBJ1-1; D is unresolved. The germline V and J ends were trimmed by 7 bases and 0 bases, with 15 bases remaining between them. CDR1 is LNHDA, CDR2 SQIVND, per germline (reference sequence). The CDR3 is made up of 15 amino acids. CDR3 bases: TGTGCCAGTAAGGCTGTGGGCCTATTGAACACTGAAGCTTTCTTT. Its translation: CASKAVGLLNTEAFF.

In its sample, this clonotype was seen once. This chain connects TRBV6-6 to TRBJ2-1; TRBD1 agrees at 11 bases. The V and J ends lost 5 bases and 8 bases, in that order; junction bases with no gene match: 5. From germline, CDR1 is MNHNY and CDR2 SVGAGI (reference sequence). This CDR3 has 14 amino acids. DNA for the CDR3: TGTGCCAGCAGTCCCGGACAGGGGGCTTATGAGCAGTTCTTC. Its translation is CASSPGQGAYEQFF.

This clonotype was seen once. The chain recombines TRBV13 with TRBJ2-5; possibly TRBD1 for D (6 bases). Trimming stripped 8 bases from V and 2 bases from J, with 15 bases between. The CDR3 has 14 residues. Looked up from germline, CDR1 is PRHDT and CDR2 is FYEKMQ (reference sequence). In nucleotides, the CDR3 is TGTGCCAGCGGAATCCCGGGACAACAAGAGACCCAGTACTTC. Translated: CASGIPGQQETQYF.

This chain links TRBV19 with TRBJ2-1, with a weak D call TRBD2 (6 bases). The CDR3 totals 16 residues. Trimming shortened V by 3 bases and J by 0 bases, and 12 bases separated the two germline ends. The germline gives CDR1 LNHDA, CDR2 SQIVND (reference sequence). DNA of the CDR3: TGTGCCAGTAGTATCTTGCGGGGAAGCTCCTACAATGAGCAGTTCTTC. Its translation is CASSILRGSSYNEQFF.

The V call is TRBV2, the J call TRBJ1-5; D is unresolved. The CDR3 is made up of 17 amino acids. Between the trimmed V and J ends, which lost 5 bases and 3 bases, there was a span of 20 bases. Germline loops: CDR1 SNHLY, CDR2 FYNNEI. CDR3 sequence reads: CASSTPAGGALNQPQHF. CDR3 nucleotides: TGTGCCAGCAGTACCCCGGCGGGAGGAGCCCTCAATCAGCCCCAGCATTTT.

This clonotype has only a few counts. The chain couples TRBV20-1 to TRBJ2-7; D may be TRBD2 (5 bases). The germline gives CDR1 DFQATT, CDR2 SNEGSKA (reference sequence). This CDR3 comprises 15 residues. Between the trimmed V and J ends, which lost 6 bases and 2 bases, there was a span of 20 bases. CDR3 bases: TGCAGTGCCCCCCCCGGGAAGCGGCCAACCTACGAGCAGTACTTC. Its translation is CSAPPGKRPTYEQYF.

The chain uses TRBV6-5 and TRBJ2-6; D gene ambiguous. Germline CDR1 and CDR2: MNHEY and SVGAGI. V shed 7 bases and J shed 0 bases, with 10 bases lying between them. This CDR3 has 15 residues. The CDR3 loop reads CASTLHVSGANVLTF. CDR3 nucleotide sequence: TGTGCCAGCACACTACATGTCTCTGGGGCCAACGTCCTGACTTTC.

The chain joins TRBV29-1 to TRBJ2-1, with D hard to call. The CDR3 sequence is 12 residues long. V dropped 1 base and J dropped 4 bases, with 5 bases sitting between them. Germline V CDR1 and CDR2: SQVTM, ANQGSEA. The CDR3 is CSVEGGYNEQFF. The CDR3 DNA follows: TGCAGCGTTGAAGGCGGTTACAATGAGCAGTTCTTC.

The chain couples TRBV7-8 to TRBJ2-1, with D unclear. Trimming left V 5 bases short and J 4 bases short, with 12 bases between. Germline V gene lookup returns CDR1 SGHVS and CDR2 FQNEAQ. CDR3 length: 14 residues. The CDR3, as DNA: TGTGCCAGCAGCCTCAATACGCGTTACAATGAGCAGTTCTTC. It encodes CASSLNTRYNEQFF.

The V and J genes are TRBV27 and TRBJ1-4; 9 bases agree with TRBD1. The CDR3 consists of 18 residues. In germline, CDR1 is MNHEY, CDR2 SMNVEV (reference sequence). V dropped 5 bases and J dropped 1; count of bases not matched to a gene: 11. The CDR3 reads CASSASGTGKITNEKLFF. The CDR3 DNA follows: TGTGCCAGCAGTGCGTCCGGGACAGGGAAGATAACTAATGAAAAACTGTTTTTT.

This chain joins TRBV6-1 and TRBJ2-2; 8 nucleotides agree with TRBD1. Germline V lookup: CDR1 MNHNS, CDR2 SASEGT. Trimming took 8 bases from V and 8 from J; bases not matched to a gene: 7. The CDR3 runs to 13 residues. The CDR3 is CASPGQVDGELFF. CDR3 bases: TGTGCCAGCCCGGGACAGGTGGATGGGGAGCTGTTTTTT.

The V call is TRBV20-1, the J call TRBJ1-5; possibly TRBD1 for D (6 bases). The germline V gene has CDR1 DFQATT and CDR2 SNEGSKA (reference sequence). The CDR3 loop spans 16 amino acids. Trimming removed 5 bases at V and 0 bases at J, with 17 bases between. The DNA of the CDR3 is TGCAGTGCTTCGCCTCTGGACAGAGATAGCAATCAGCCCCAGCATTTT. Protein product: CSASPLDRDSNQPQHF.

The chain links TRBV7-1 to TRBJ2-1, with 7 positions matching TRBD2. TRBV7-1 is an open reading frame, and its role is uncertain. The V gene end was trimmed by 3 bases and the J gene end by 0 bases; junction bases not matched to a gene: 8. CDR3 length: 17 residues. The CDR3 sequence is CASSSRWEGYSYNEQFF. CDR3 bases: TGTGCCAGCAGCTCCCGATGGGAGGGTTACTCCTACAATGAGCAGTTCTTC.

The rearrangement links TRBV19 to TRBJ2-2, with 10 bases lining up with TRBD2. The germline V gene encodes CDR1 LNHDA and CDR2 SQIVND (reference sequence). The CDR3 runs 17 residues. The ends lost 0 bases at V and 4 bases at J; junction bases unmatched: 5. CDR3 loop: CASSIDASGRRTGELFF. The CDR3 DNA is TGTGCCAGTAGTATAGATGCTAGCGGGAGACGCACCGGGGAGCTGTTTTTT. Combining the CDR3 with reference TRBV19 and TRBJ2-2 gives the whole variable domain DGGITQSPKYLFRKEGQNVTLSCEQNLNHDAMYWYRQDPGQGLRLIYYSQIVNDFQKGDIAEGYSVSREKKESFPLTVTSAQKNPTAFYLCASSIDASGRRTGELFFGEGSRLTVL.

This chain uses TRBV11-2 with TRBJ1-1; D is ambiguous. Per germline, CDR1 SGHAT and CDR2 FQNNGV. V was cut by 7 bases and J by 5 bases, with 11 bases left in between. The CDR3 length is 12 residues. This CDR3 is CASTYGRTEAFF. CDR3 in DNA: TGTGCCAGCACGTACGGGAGGACTGAAGCTTTCTTT.

V is TRBV14 and J is TRBJ1-1; weak D call: TRBD1 (5 bases). This CDR3 has 16 amino acids. Germline assignment: CDR1 SGHDN and CDR2 FVKESK. Trimming took 1 base from V and 6 from J, leaving 18 bases between them. CDR3 DNA sequence: TGTGCCAGCAGCCAAGGGTCAGGGTGGAGGTATGCTGAAGCTTTCTTT. Translating it yields CASSQGSGWRYAEAFF.

The chain uses TRBV5-1 and TRBJ2-7; no definite D call. The CDR3 spans 14 residues. Looked up from germline, CDR1 is SGHRS and CDR2 is YFSETQ. Trimming removed 4 bases from V and 2 bases from J, with 13 bases in between. The chain's CDR3 is CASSAASMAYEQYF. The CDR3 DNA follows: TGCGCCAGCAGCGCAGCTTCTATGGCCTACGAGCAGTACTTC.

The V gene is TRBV12-3 or TRBV12-4, the J gene TRBJ2-1; 10 nucleotides match TRBD2. V gave up 5 bases and J gave up 10 bases; unmatched junction bases: 14. This CDR3 spans 16 amino acids. CDR3 in DNA: TGTGCCAGCAGTCCGTTCAAGCGGGAGGGAGGGTCGGAGCAGTTCTTC. Amino acid sequence: CASSPFKREGGSEQFF.

Turning to this clonotype: At one end the junction does not follow the germline gene, possibly because of a read error. J is TRBJ1-1 and V is TRBV7-6; D gene uncertain. Germline CDR1 and CDR2: SGHVS and FNYEAQ. There are 9 residues in the CDR3. CDR3 amino acids: CASSPYRGF. For the CDR3, the DNA is TGTGCCAGCAGCCCCTATCGCGGGTTT.

The table lists this clonotype with many counts. This chain links TRBV19 with TRBJ2-7; the D call may be TRBD1 or TRBD2 (5 bases each). The V end lost 1 base, the J end lost 3 bases, and 7 bases lay between the germline ends. In germline, CDR1 is LNHDA, CDR2 SQIVND (reference sequence). This CDR3 region has 13 residues. The CDR3 DNA follows: TGTGCCAGTAGTATAGGGGACGGCTACGAGCAGTACTTC. This translates into CASSIGDGYEQYF.

The chain joins TRBV7-4 to TRBJ1-1; tentative D call: TRBD1 (6 bases). The CDR3 runs 12 residues. The V gene lost 3 bases and the J gene lost 6 bases, with 8 bases spanning the gap. Germline loops: CDR1 SGHVT, CDR2 SQSDAQ. CDR3 sequence reads: CASSLDSPEAFF. CDR3 sequence (DNA): TGTGCCAGCAGCTTGGACAGCCCTGAAGCTTTCTTT.

This clonotype was seen only a few times. This sequence joins TRBV7-8 and TRBJ2-7; no clear D gene. The germline V and J ends were trimmed by 5 bases and 5 bases, with 16 bases remaining between them. CDR3 length equals 14 residues. Germline CDR1 reads SGHVS; CDR2 reads FQNEAQ. The CDR3: CASSPDTPGDEQYF. The CDR3 DNA sequence: TGTGCCAGCAGCCCCGACACGCCTGGCGACGAGCAGTACTTC.

V gene TRBV6-5 combines with J gene TRBJ2-2, with a possible D match to TRBD1 (6 bases). The germline V gene has CDR1 MNHEY and CDR2 SVGAGI. V lost 2 bases, J lost 5 bases, and 9 bases lay in between. The CDR3 is 14 amino acids. In DNA, the CDR3 is TGTGCCAGCAGTTACCAGCAGGGGACCGGGGAGCTGTTTTTT. Protein product: CASSYQQGTGELFF.

The chain couples TRBV25-1 to TRBJ2-3; D unclear. CDR1 is MGHDK, CDR2 SYGVNS, per germline. CDR3 length equals 14 residues. Trimming stripped 2 bases from V and 5 bases from J, with 11 bases between. For the CDR3, the DNA is TGTGCCAGCAGTGAAGGATCAGCCGGAGATACGCAGTATTTT. This encodes CASSEGSAGDTQYF.

V gene TRBV11-2 combines with J gene TRBJ1-2; D not certain. V was clipped by 4 bases and J by 2 bases, with 17 bases between them. The CDR3 contains 16 residues. Germline lookup yields CDR1 SGHAT and CDR2 FQNNGV. CDR3 sequence: CASSSSYTAVNYGYTF. The CDR3 region has the DNA TGTGCCAGCAGCTCCTCCTACACCGCTGTCAACTATGGCTACACCTTC.

This chain uses TRBV10-3 with TRBJ2-1, with D maybe TRBD2 (6 bases). Looked up from germline, CDR1 is ENHRY and CDR2 is SYGVKD. With 6 bases removed from V and 2 bases from J, the gap between germline ends came to 8 bases. This CDR3 region has 13 residues. CDR3 loop: CAISGSAYNEQFF. The CDR3 DNA sequence: TGTGCCATCAGCGGGAGTGCCTACAATGAGCAGTTCTTC.

The V call is TRBV15, the J call TRBJ1-5; possibly TRBD1 for D (6 bases). V was shortened by 4 bases and J by 1 base, with 8 bases between the two germline ends. The CDR3 runs 14 residues. Germline lookup yields CDR1 LNHNV and CDR2 YYDKDF (reference sequence). The CDR3 sequence: CATSTRGSNQPQHF. Here the CDR3 DNA reads TGTGCCACCAGCACCAGGGGAAGCAATCAGCCCCAGCATTTT. Together with reference TRBV15 and TRBJ1-5, the CDR3 gives the full variable domain: DAMVIQNPRYQVTQFGKPVTLSCSQTLNHNVMYWYQQKSSQAPKLLFHYYDKDFNNEADTPDNFQSRRPNTSFCFLDIRSPGLGDTAMYLCATSTRGSNQPQHFGDGTRLSIL.